The 30 T cell receptor beta chains in this list originate from one sample, sequenced in a study of shared clonotypes between healthy human individuals. Naive CD8 isolation took CD45RO-negative cells positively selected for CCR7 and excluded terminally differentiated effector memory CD45RA+ cells. This table comes from immunoSEQ multiplex PCR, and its TCRdb copy is limited to in-frame clones, with some not included. The data contain approximately 600,000 clones, 90% to 95% of them singletons. Specimen: naive CD8+ T cells sorted from blood. The receptors were sampled from a woman younger than 45 in good health.

This chain connects TRBV27 to TRBJ2-3; D not certain. The germline CDR1 and CDR2 sequences are MNHEY and SMNVEV (reference sequence). V lost 5 bases, J lost 4 bases, and 16 bases lay in between. The CDR3 sequence is 15 residues long. Written as DNA, the CDR3 is TGTGCCAGCAGTCTGACCCATCTACTGGCAGATACGCAGTATTTT. Amino acid sequence: CASSLTHLLADTQYF.

The chain carries TRBV9 and TRBJ1-5, with D perhaps TRBD1 (5 bases). The germline V gene has CDR1 SGDLS and CDR2 YYNGEE. V gave up 4 bases and J gave up 3 bases, with 11 bases separating them. This CDR3 has 14 residues. The CDR3 DNA reads TGTGCCAGCAGCCCCGGCGGGACCAATCAGCCCCAGCATTTT. It encodes CASSPGGTNQPQHF.

The chain combines TRBV28 with TRBJ2-7; D unresolved. The CDR3 has 13 residues. Looked up from germline, CDR1 is MDHEN and CDR2 is SYDVKM. V lost 2 bases and J lost 4, with 9 bases in between. The CDR3 DNA reads TGTGCCAGCAGTTTAAGTCGCGCGTACGAGCAGTACTTC. It specifies CASSLSRAYEQYF.

The CDR3 DNA follows: TGTGCCAGCAGCTTCGCGGGAGAGCAGTTCTTC. It codes for CASSFAGEQFF. V gene TRBV7-9 combines with J gene TRBJ2-1, with D possibly being TRBD2 (6 bases). Germline CDR1 reads SEHNR; CDR2 reads FQNEAQ (reference sequence). V shed 3 bases and J shed 10 bases, with 7 bases lying between them. The CDR3 spans 11 residues.

The chain has TRBV6-5 and TRBJ1-1; D is ambiguous. Germline V lookup: CDR1 MNHEY, CDR2 SVGAGI. This CDR3 spans 16 amino acids. The germline V and J ends were trimmed by 0 bases and 0 bases, with 11 bases remaining between them. The CDR3 DNA reads as TGTGCCAGCAGTTACTCGGTTGAGTCGATGAACACTGAAGCTTTCTTT. Its protein product is CASSYSVESMNTEAFF.

The chain has TRBV19 and TRBJ1-2; D uncertain. Germline V CDR1 and CDR2: LNHDA, SQIVND (reference sequence). The V end lost 1 base, the J end lost 7 bases, and 10 bases lay between the germline ends. This CDR3 contains 13 residues. As DNA, the CDR3 is TGTGCCAGTAGTATAGCCCCCAAGGGTGGCTACACCTTC. It yields the protein CASSIAPKGGYTF. The entire variable domain, with the rest obtained from reference TRBV19 and TRBJ1-2, is as follows: DGGITQSPKYLFRKEGQNVTLSCEQNLNHDAMYWYRQDPGQGLRLIYYSQIVNDFQKGDIAEGYSVSREKKESFPLTVTSAQKNPTAFYLCASSIAPKGGYTFGSGTRLTVV.

The CDR3 here is CASSSAGEEKLFF. CDR3 DNA: TGCGCCAGCAGCTCCGCAGGAGAAGAAAAACTGTTTTTT. V is TRBV5-1 and J is TRBJ1-4; D gene unclear. There are 13 residues in the CDR3. Germline V gene data show CDR1 as SGHRS and CDR2 as YFSETQ. V was pared by 3 bases and J by 8 bases, with 11 bases between.

V is TRBV21-1 and J is TRBJ1-4. TRBV21-1 is a documented pseudogene. The CDR3 loop spans 13 amino acids. The CDR3 is CASRPTGHEKLFF. The CDR3 DNA reads as TGTGCCAGCAGACCCACGGGTCATGAAAAACTGTTTTTT.

The V gene is TRBV27, the J gene TRBJ2-7; no reliable D call. V lost 0 bases, J lost 4 bases, and 10 bases lay in between. The CDR3 covers 14 residues. The germline gives CDR1 MNHEY, CDR2 SMNVEV (reference sequence). The CDR3 DNA follows: TGTGCCAGCAGTTTATCTATCGGCCTTTACGAGCAGTACTTC. Translating gives CASSLSIGLYEQYF.

The gene calls are TRBV6-1 and TRBJ2-1; 9 bases align to TRBD2. This CDR3 comprises 16 residues. With 0 bases clipped from V and 7 bases from J, the junction kept 7 bases outside the gene matches. The germline CDR1 and CDR2 sequences are MNHNS and SASEGT. CDR3 region: CASSEAGSGSGNEQFF. CDR3 nucleotide sequence: TGTGCCAGCAGTGAAGCTGGTAGCGGGAGTGGTAATGAGCAGTTCTTC.

J is TRBJ2-7 and V is TRBV4-2; unclear D gene. The ends were cut back, 0 bases at V and 1 base at J, with 13 bases in the middle. Germline V lookup: CDR1 LGHNA, CDR2 YNFKEQ. CDR3 length equals 16 residues. CDR3 nucleotide sequence: TGTGCCAGCAGCCAAGATCGCAGATCTAGTTCCTACGAGCAGTACTTC. Translated, it gives CASSQDRRSSSYEQYF.

This clone was recorded only once. The V gene is TRBV5-6, the J gene TRBJ1-3, with a tentative D call TRBD1 (6 bases). With 4 bases removed from V and 2 bases from J, the gap between germline ends came to 10 bases. Germline V gives CDR1 SGHDT, CDR2 YYEEEE. The CDR3 sequence is 14 residues long. The CDR3 coding sequence is TGTGCCAGCAGCCTGAGGGGGGCTGGAAACACCATATATTTT. Its protein product is CASSLRGAGNTIYF.

The rearrangement uses TRBV6-6 and TRBJ2-7; D unresolved. V lost 5 bases and J 6 bases, leaving 17 bases between the germline ends. CDR1 is MNHNY, CDR2 SVGAGI, per germline (reference sequence). CDR3 length: 14 residues. This CDR3 is CASSPRSSPTEQYF. CDR3 DNA: TGTGCCAGCAGTCCTCGGTCGTCTCCTACCGAGCAGTACTTC.

The chain recombines TRBV2 with TRBJ1-2; 7 bases align to TRBD1. The J segment lost 4 bases and the V segment lost 2 bases, leaving 7 bases of the junction unmatched. The CDR3 spans 15 residues. Germline V gives CDR1 SNHLY, CDR2 FYNNEI. CDR3 sequence reads: CASSESWDRVYGYTF. In nucleotides, the CDR3 is TGTGCCAGCAGTGAATCGTGGGACAGAGTCTATGGCTACACCTTC.

This chain links TRBV6-6 with TRBJ2-2; TRBD1 is a possible D gene (5 bases). Germline CDR1 reads MNHNY; CDR2 reads SVGAGI (reference sequence). Trimming shortened V by 0 bases and J by 7 bases, and 12 bases separated the two germline ends. The CDR3 is made up of 15 amino acids. This CDR3 is CASSYSMGRDGELFF. As DNA, the CDR3 is TGTGCCAGCAGTTACTCGATGGGGCGCGACGGGGAGCTGTTTTTT.

The chain has TRBV5-1 and TRBJ1-3, with a weak D call TRBD1 (6 bases). This CDR3 is 18 amino acids long. CDR1 SGHRS and CDR2 YFSETQ come from the germline V gene. Trimming stripped 0 bases from V and 2 bases from J, with 18 bases between. In DNA, the CDR3 is TGCGCCAGCAGCTTGGAGGATCTCACAGGGTTTGCTGGAAACACCATATATTTT. Translated: CASSLEDLTGFAGNTIYF.

The chain employs TRBV11-2 and TRBJ2-7, with a possible D match to TRBD2 (5 bases). In germline, CDR1 is SGHAT, CDR2 FQNNGV. The CDR3 covers 14 residues. Trimming took off 3 bases at V and 4 bases at J, with 13 bases between the two ends. CDR3 DNA sequence: TGTGCCAGCAGCTTTAGCCCGGGATGGTACGAGCAGTACTTC. Protein sequence: CASSFSPGWYEQYF.

The chain combines TRBV13 with TRBJ2-7; TRBD2 is a possible D gene (6 bases). Germline loops: CDR1 PRHDT, CDR2 FYEKMQ (reference sequence). There are 15 residues in the CDR3. The V end was cut by 5 bases, the J end by 0 bases, with 14 bases between. CDR3 residues: CASSPLAESSYEQYF. CDR3 in DNA: TGTGCCAGCAGCCCCTTAGCGGAGTCCTCCTACGAGCAGTACTTC. The full variable domain, completed using reference TRBV13 and TRBJ2-7, is AAGVIQSPRHLIKEKRETATLKCYPIPRHDTVYWYQQGPGQDPQFLISFYEKMQSDKGSIPDRFSAQQFSDYHSELNMSSLELGDSALYFCASSPLAESSYEQYFGPGTRLTVT.

The chain joins TRBV11-2 to TRBJ2-7; 7 nucleotides match TRBD2. The CDR3 extends over 15 amino acids. From germline, CDR1 is SGHAT and CDR2 FQNNGV. V dropped 5 bases and J dropped 4; count of bases not matched to a gene: 11. The CDR3 protein is CASSETGGMDYEQYF. Written as DNA, the CDR3 is TGTGCCAGCAGCGAGACCGGGGGGATGGATTACGAGCAGTACTTC.

The V gene is TRBV7-9, the J gene TRBJ1-3; D may be TRBD1 (5 bases). This CDR3 has 16 amino acids. V shed 5 bases and J shed 2 bases, with 16 bases lying between them. CDR1 and CDR2 (germline): SEHNR, FQNEAQ (reference sequence). In nucleotides, the CDR3 is TGTGCCAGCAGCACCGACTTGGGGCTAGCTGGAAACACCATATATTTT. It translates to CASSTDLGLAGNTIYF.

The rearrangement links TRBV28 to TRBJ1-5; D is unclear. The CDR3 covers 11 residues. Deletions cut 2 bases from V and 8 bases from J, with 4 bases between. Germline assignment: CDR1 MDHEN and CDR2 SYDVKM. The CDR3 bases are TGTGCCAGCAGTTTAATTGAGCCCCAGCATTTT. Protein: CASSLIEPQHF.

The chain joins TRBV5-8 to TRBJ2-1; 9 positions match TRBD2. CDR3 length equals 15 residues. V lost 2 bases to trimming and J lost 4 bases; unmatched junction nucleotides: 4. In germline, CDR1 is SGHTS, CDR2 YDEGEE. The CDR3 DNA is TGTGCCAGCAGCTTTAGCGGGAGTCCTTACAATGAGCAGTTCTTC. Its protein product is CASSFSGSPYNEQFF.

This clone appeared a single time. The rearrangement uses TRBV7-3 and TRBJ2-2, with 11 bases lining up with TRBD2. Germline V gene lookup returns CDR1 SGHTA and CDR2 FQGTGA. The CDR3 contains 15 residues. J gave up 6 bases and V 3 bases, and 3 bases lay outside the gene matches. CDR3 amino acids: CASSLTSGMAGELFF. The CDR3 nucleotides are TGTGCCAGCAGCTTGACTAGCGGGATGGCCGGGGAGCTGTTTTTT.

This chain connects TRBV27 to TRBJ1-4, with 8 positions matching TRBD1. Trimming took 10 bases from V and 4 from J; bases not matched to a gene: 5. Per germline, CDR1 MNHEY and CDR2 SMNVEV (reference sequence). The CDR3 spans 13 residues. This chain's CDR3 is CATQGAVNEKLFF. The CDR3 region has the DNA TGTGCCACCCAGGGGGCGGTTAATGAAAAACTGTTTTTT. Looking up the rest from reference TRBV27 and TRBJ1-4 gives the full variable domain: EAQVTQNPRYLITVTGKKLTVTCSQNMNHEYMSWYRQDPGLGLRQIYYSMNVEVTDKGDVPEGYKVSRKEKRNFPLILESPSPNQTSLYFCATQGAVNEKLFFGSGTQLSVL.

The chain joins TRBV28 to TRBJ2-6; D ambiguous. The CDR3 runs to 13 residues. V gave up 5 bases and J gave up 0 bases, with 2 bases separating them. Germline CDR1 is MDHEN and CDR2 is SYDVKM. The CDR3 region is CASSASGANVLTF. The CDR3 bases are TGTGCCAGCAGTGCCTCTGGGGCCAACGTCCTGACTTTC.

This clone was observed a single time. The rearrangement uses TRBV4-1 and TRBJ2-7; no clear D gene. The CDR3 runs 13 residues. Trimming removed 0 bases from V and 3 bases from J, with 6 bases in between. Germline assignment: CDR1 MGHRA and CDR2 YSYEKL. For the CDR3, the DNA is TGCGCCAGCAGCCAAGATTTGAACTACGAGCAGTACTTC. Amino acid sequence: CASSQDLNYEQYF.

The V and J genes are TRBV27 and TRBJ2-7; D may match TRBD1 or TRBD2 (5 bases each). The CDR3 covers 16 residues. From germline, CDR1 is MNHEY and CDR2 SMNVEV (reference sequence). Trimming cost V 1 base and J 2 bases, with 15 bases left between them. The CDR3 DNA reads as TGTGCCAGCAGTTTATTGATCCGGGACGGAACCTACGAGCAGTACTTC. Its translation is CASSLLIRDGTYEQYF.

The rearrangement links TRBV28 to TRBJ1-1; TRBD1 is a possible D gene (5 bases). The CDR3 contains 15 residues. V lost 7 bases, J lost 1 base, and 16 bases lay in between. Germline V CDR1 and CDR2: MDHEN, SYDVKM. CDR3 in amino acids: CASIQAGTGNTEAFF. CDR3 DNA: TGTGCCAGCATCCAAGCCGGGACGGGGAACACTGAAGCTTTCTTT. The full variable domain, in which reference TRBV28 and TRBJ1-1 provide the parts outside the CDR3, is DVKVTQSSRYLVKRTGEKVFLECVQDMDHENMFWYRQDPGLGLRLIYFSYDVKMKEKGDIPEGYSVSREKKERFSLILESASTNQTSMYLCASIQAGTGNTEAFFGQGTRLTVV.

The J gene is TRBJ2-3, the V gene TRBV27, with 11 bases matching TRBD2. Per germline, CDR1 MNHEY and CDR2 SMNVEV (reference sequence). The CDR3 consists of 19 residues. The V segment lost 3 bases and the J segment 7 bases; nucleotides outside the gene matches: 18. The CDR3 DNA reads as TGTGCCAGCAGTTTCATTGGGTTTATAGCGGGAGGGCCTGCGAATACGCAGTATTTT. The encoded protein is CASSFIGFIAGGPANTQYF.

This sequence joins TRBV15 and TRBJ2-5, with 13 bases lining up with TRBD2. CDR3 length: 15 amino acids. Trimming at V came to 5 bases and at J to 5 bases, leaving 5 bases not matched to a gene. Germline loops: CDR1 LNHNV, CDR2 YYDKDF (reference sequence). The CDR3 spells CATSVRLAGGETQYF. The DNA for the CDR3 is TGTGCCACCAGCGTGCGACTAGCGGGAGGTGAGACCCAGTACTTC.